One sample yielded the 25 T cell receptor beta chains listed below, sequenced in a study of OX40 agonist ivuxolimab in advanced cancers. The data were produced by immunoSEQ multiplex PCR, yet TCRdb's version contains in-frame clones alone and is incomplete. This sample has approximately 70,000 clones, with roughly 80% found just once. Sample: CD4+ or CD8+ T cells sorted from blood, taken in a trial of the OX40 agonist ivuxolimab. Every receptor here comes from an adult with an advanced solid tumor such as melanoma, head and neck, liver or kidney cancer.

The rearrangement uses TRBV7-2 and TRBJ2-3; 10 nucleotides line up with TRBD2. V dropped 4 bases and J dropped 3; count of bases not matched to a gene: 7. This CDR3 has 16 residues. The germline CDR1 and CDR2 sequences are SGHTA and FQGNSA. The CDR3 DNA reads TGTGCCAGCAGCTATATAGCGGGGGGCAGGACAGATACGCAGTATTTT. Residues: CASSYIAGGRTDTQYF.

The CDR3 nucleotides are TGTGCCAGCTCACTCACCGGGGAGCTGTTTTTT. Protein sequence: CASSLTGELFF. This chain links TRBV18 with TRBJ2-2; D is unclear. The V gene lost 4 bases and the J gene lost 4 bases, with 1 base spanning the gap. The CDR3 consists of 11 residues. CDR1 KGHSH and CDR2 LQKENI come from the germline V gene.

V is TRBV4-2 and J is TRBJ1-1; unclear D gene. CDR1 and CDR2 (germline): LGHNA, YNFKEQ. CDR3 length: 15 amino acids. V was shortened by 0 bases and J by 1 base, with 9 bases between the two germline ends. In DNA, the CDR3 is TGTGCCAGCAGCCAAGAAATTGGACCGAACACTGAAGCTTTCTTT. Translated: CASSQEIGPNTEAFF.

This chain uses TRBV15 with TRBJ2-5, with D possibly being TRBD1 (6 bases). There are 15 residues in the CDR3. Trimming cost V 0 bases and J 2 bases, with 10 bases left between them. CDR1 LNHNV and CDR2 YYDKDF come from the germline V gene (reference sequence). CDR3 amino acids: CATSREPQGQETQYF. The CDR3 DNA is TGTGCCACCAGCAGAGAGCCACAGGGTCAAGAGACCCAGTACTTC.

The V gene is TRBV5-1, the J gene TRBJ2-3, with TRBD1 identical over 7 bases. Per germline, CDR1 SGHRS and CDR2 YFSETQ. V shed 2 bases, J shed 4 bases, and the junction held 7 bases outside the gene matches. CDR3 length: 15 residues. The CDR3 DNA reads as TGCGCCAGCAGCTTACAGGGGTCTGCCGCAGATACGCAGTATTTT. It translates to CASSLQGSAADTQYF.

This clone was detected a few times. The chain recombines TRBV23-1 with TRBJ1-2, with 7 nucleotides matching TRBD1. TRBV23-1 belongs to the ORF category, with a function that is uncertain. V dropped 3 bases and J dropped 1; count of bases not matched to a gene: 8. There are 16 residues in the CDR3. CDR3 in amino acids: CASSHRPTGHNYGYTF. CDR3 DNA sequence: TGCGCCAGCAGTCACCGACCGACAGGGCATAACTATGGCTACACCTTC.

The V and J genes are TRBV7-2 and TRBJ2-5, with 9 nucleotides matching TRBD1. The CDR3 sequence is 15 residues long. Germline lookup yields CDR1 SGHTA and CDR2 FQGNSA. J gave up 4 bases and V 5 bases, and 8 bases lay outside the gene matches. CDR3 nucleotides: TGTGCCAGCAGCAGGGACAGGGATTGGGCAGAGACCCAGTACTTC. This translates into CASSRDRDWAETQYF.

This sequence joins TRBV2 and TRBJ2-5; TRBD1 matches 8 bases. V shed 9 bases and J 2 bases; nucleotides not matched to a gene: 2. Germline CDR1 SNHLY, CDR2 FYNNEI. CDR3 size: 12 residues. The CDR3 region is CARNRGQETQYF. As DNA, the CDR3 is TGTGCCAGAAACAGGGGGCAAGAGACCCAGTACTTC.

V and J are TRBV9 and TRBJ2-1; possibly TRBD1 for D (5 bases). CDR1 and CDR2 (germline): SGDLS, YYNGEE. The V and J ends lost 4 bases and 0 bases respectively, with 14 bases between them. The CDR3 runs to 16 residues. The CDR3, as DNA: TGTGCCAGCAGCCTTTCAGGGTTGAGCTCCTACAATGAGCAGTTCTTC. Amino acids: CASSLSGLSSYNEQFF. Filled out from reference TRBV9 and TRBJ2-1, the complete variable domain reads DSGVTQTPKHLITATGQRVTLRCSPRSGDLSVYWYQQSLDQGLQFLIQYYNGEERAKGNILERFSAQQFPDLHSELNLSSLELGDSALYFCASSLSGLSSYNEQFFGPGTRLTVL.

The chain combines TRBV29-1 with TRBJ1-2; possible D gene TRBD1, 6 bases. The V and J ends lost 6 bases and 4 bases respectively, with 12 bases between them. The CDR3 extends over 12 amino acids. The germline CDR1 and CDR2 sequences are SQVTM and ANQGSEA. The DNA of the CDR3 is TGCAGCGTAGCCGGGACACCCTATGGCTACACCTTC. Protein product: CSVAGTPYGYTF.

This chain uses TRBV19 with TRBJ2-5; 7 bases fit TRBD1. Germline-derived CDR1 and CDR2 are LNHDA and SQIVND (reference sequence). V was pared by 2 bases and J by 1 base, with 4 bases of the junction left unmatched. CDR3 size: 15 residues. This CDR3 reads CASSIRTGVQETQYF. CDR3 in DNA: TGTGCCAGTAGTATAAGGACAGGTGTCCAAGAGACCCAGTACTTC.

This chain links TRBV7-2 with TRBJ2-7; D possibly matches TRBD1 or TRBD2 (6 bases each). The CDR3 has 12 amino acids. The ends were cut back, 5 bases at V and 4 bases at J, with 9 bases in the middle. Germline CDR1 reads SGHTA; CDR2 reads FQGNSA. The CDR3 sequence: CASSEGGYEQYF. Here the CDR3 DNA reads TGTGCCAGCAGCGAGGGGGGTTACGAGCAGTACTTC.

The V and J genes are TRBV15 and TRBJ2-3, with D perhaps being TRBD1 or TRBD2 (5 bases each). The ends were cut back, 5 bases at V and 5 bases at J, with 20 bases in the middle. Germline lookup yields CDR1 LNHNV and CDR2 YYDKDF (reference sequence). The CDR3 extends over 16 amino acids. DNA for the CDR3: TGTGCCACCAGCGCCTATACCGGGGCCGCGGGAGATACGCAGTATTTT. The encoded protein is CATSAYTGAAGDTQYF.

The V and J genes are TRBV12-5 and TRBJ2-5; TRBD1 matches 7 bases. CDR1 is LGHNT, CDR2 FRNRAP, per germline. The CDR3 is made up of 16 amino acids. Trimming at V came to 6 bases and at J to 4 bases, leaving 14 bases not matched to a gene. The CDR3, as DNA: TGTGCTAGTGGATTGACAATGACAGGGCATGGAGAGACCCAGTACTTC. Amino acids: CASGLTMTGHGETQYF.

The chain combines TRBV4-3 with TRBJ2-7; perhaps TRBD1 as D (6 bases). The CDR3 sequence is 15 residues long. Trimming stripped 0 bases from V and 3 bases from J, with 12 bases between. Germline values: CDR1 LGHNA, CDR2 YSLEER. CDR3 nucleotides: TGCGCCAGCAGCCAAGACAGGGGTGACGTCTACGAGCAGTACTTC. Translated: CASSQDRGDVYEQYF.

This rearrangement joins TRBV7-9 to TRBJ2-3, with 7 bases lining up with TRBD1. Germline lookup yields CDR1 SEHNR and CDR2 FQNEAQ (reference sequence). The CDR3 sequence is 15 residues long. The trim removed 1 base at V and 1 base at J, leaving 2 bases unmatched. CDR3 loop: CASSLGQGGTDTQYF. Written as DNA, the CDR3 is TGTGCCAGCAGCTTAGGGCAGGGGGGCACAGATACGCAGTATTTT.

This rearrangement joins TRBV7-9 to TRBJ2-2; 7 bases fit TRBD1. CDR1 is SEHNR and CDR2 is FQNEAQ in the germline V gene (reference sequence). CDR3 length equals 15 residues. The ends lost 2 bases at V and 3 bases at J; junction bases unmatched: 3. CDR3 region: CASSLRTGDTGELFF. The CDR3 DNA reads as TGTGCCAGCAGCTTACGTACAGGGGACACCGGGGAGCTGTTTTTT.

The J gene is TRBJ1-1, the V gene TRBV30; TRBD1 aligns across 8 bases. Germline loops: CDR1 GTSNPN, CDR2 SVGIG (reference sequence). J was trimmed by 5 bases and V by 4 bases; bases with no gene match: 6. This CDR3 comprises 13 residues. CDR3 protein: CAWTRQGSTEAFF. The CDR3 DNA reads TGTGCCTGGACCCGACAGGGGAGTACTGAAGCTTTCTTT.

This clone was seen more than once but under ten times. This sequence joins TRBV6-5 and TRBJ2-2, with 8 bases aligning to TRBD1. V was clipped by 6 bases and J by 11 bases; unmatched bases: 14. Germline CDR1 is MNHEY and CDR2 is SVGAGI. The CDR3 runs 15 residues. CDR3 sequence: CASRPRTGIGDELFF. The DNA of the CDR3 is TGTGCCAGCAGGCCCCGGACAGGGATCGGCGACGAGCTGTTTTTT.

Comment on this clone: This sample also contains other DNA sequences that code for the same CDR3. This chain uses TRBV28 with TRBJ2-1; a weak D match, TRBD2 (5 bases). Germline CDR1 reads MDHEN; CDR2 reads SYDVKM. The CDR3 extends over 12 amino acids. Trimming removed 7 bases from V and 4 bases from J, with 8 bases in between. In DNA form, the CDR3 reads TGTGCCAGCACGACGGGATACAATGAGCAGTTCTTC. Amino acids: CASTTGYNEQFF. The whole variable domain, remainder taken from reference TRBV28 and TRBJ2-1, is DVKVTQSSRYLVKRTGEKVFLECVQDMDHENMFWYRQDPGLGLRLIYFSYDVKMKEKGDIPEGYSVSREKKERFSLILESASTNQTSMYLCASTTGYNEQFFGPGTRLTVL.

The count of this clone is one. V gene TRBV6-5 combines with J gene TRBJ1-1; 9 bases are shared with TRBD1. Germline-derived CDR1 and CDR2 are MNHEY and SVGAGI. The junction had 3 bases not matched to a gene; V was cut back by 6 bases and J by 1 base. This CDR3 is 14 amino acids long. The CDR3 is CASSLDRGNTEAFF. Here the CDR3 DNA reads TGTGCCAGCAGCCTGGACAGGGGGAACACTGAAGCTTTCTTT.

The chain joins TRBV10-3 to TRBJ2-2, with 12 bases fitting TRBD2. This CDR3 is built from 15 residues. Germline lookup yields CDR1 ENHRY and CDR2 SYGVKD. V lost 9 bases, J lost 6 bases, and 8 bases stayed unmatched. The CDR3 region is CAIGLAGTGAGELFF. The CDR3, as DNA: TGTGCCATTGGACTAGCGGGGACTGGGGCCGGGGAGCTGTTTTTT.

This clone was seen a single time. This chain joins TRBV27 and TRBJ2-3; unclear D gene. Per the germline V gene, CDR1 is MNHEY and CDR2 is SMNVEV (reference sequence). CDR3 size: 16 residues. V dropped 5 bases and J dropped 7 bases, with 22 bases sitting between them. The CDR3 protein is CASSGPGLPVENTQYF. CDR3 bases: TGTGCCAGCAGTGGGCCTGGATTGCCCGTTGAGAATACGCAGTATTTT.

This clone was counted a single time. V is TRBV6-6 and J is TRBJ2-1; D not certain. The CDR3 spans 15 residues. CDR1 is MNHNY, CDR2 SVGAGI, per germline (reference sequence). V was pared by 6 bases and J by 0 bases, with 12 bases between. The CDR3 loop reads CASRRDGNSYNEQFF. The CDR3 region has the DNA TGTGCCAGCAGGAGAGACGGAAACTCCTACAATGAGCAGTTCTTC.

The chain is built from TRBV6-5 and TRBJ2-5; maybe TRBD1 (5 bases). Germline V gives CDR1 MNHEY, CDR2 SVGAGI. Trimming stripped 6 bases from V and 5 bases from J, with 7 bases between. The CDR3 has 11 amino acids. This CDR3 is CASRQDETQYF. DNA for the CDR3: TGTGCCAGCAGACAGGACGAGACCCAGTACTTC.